The rows below give T cell receptor beta chains drawn from one sample of a study of tumor-infiltrating lymphocytes in localized non-small cell lung cancer. Clones were read by immunoSEQ multiplex PCR, and TCRdb kept only the in-frame ones, dropping some. The sample lists fewer than 15,000 clones; 66% were seen once. The specimen sequenced was lung tumor tissue. These receptors came from a human donor with non-small cell lung cancer. The CDR3 runs from the conserved cysteine through the conserved F or W. D genes are given only for firm matches. Size values are once, few and many counts, or a class for expanded clones, and some rows have none.

J: TRBJ2-7; D: TRBD1; V: TRBV7-9; size: once; length: 14; DNA: TGTGCCAGCAACCAAGGAGGGGACAGGGGCGAGCAGTACTTC; CDR3: CASNQGGDRGEQYF
J: TRBJ2-7; D: NA; V: TRBV5-1; size: NA; length: 15; DNA: TGCGCCATCATCTCCTGGGGGGTTGGTCGCTACGAGCAGTACTTC; CDR3: CAIISWGVGRYEQYF
J: TRBJ2-3; D: NA; V: TRBV7-9; size: medium-sized; length: 12; DNA: TGTGCCAGCAGCATCAATGCCGATACGCAGTATTTT; CDR3: CASSINADTQYF
J: TRBJ1-5; D: NA; V: TRBV5-1; size: NA; length: 12; DNA: TGCGCCAGCAGCTTGACGGATCAGCCCCAGCATTTT; CDR3: CASSLTDQPQHF
J: TRBJ2-1; D: NA; V: TRBV6-4; size: NA; length: 15; DNA: TGTGCCAGCAGTCTTGACATCTACTCCTACAATGAGCAGTTCTTC; CDR3: CASSLDIYSYNEQFF
J: TRBJ2-1; D: TRBD2; V: TRBV11-1; size: NA; length: 13; DNA: TGTGCCAGCAGCGTTTATAGCGGGGGGGAGCAGTTCTTC; CDR3: CASSVYSGGEQFF
J: TRBJ2-3; D: TRBD1; V: TRBV6-1; size: once; length: 14; DNA: TGTGCCAGCAGCCCGGGACAGGGCACAGATACGCAGTATTTT; CDR3: CASSPGQGTDTQYF
J: TRBJ2-5; D: NA; V: TRBV7-9; size: few; length: 14; DNA: TGTGCCAGCAGCTTATTTTTAGGGGGAGAGACCCAGTACTTC; CDR3: CASSLFLGGETQYF
J: TRBJ1-1; D: NA; V: TRBV18; size: once; length: 14; DNA: TGTGCCAGCTCACCACTCAAAGAGAACACTGAAGCTTTCTTT; CDR3: CASSPLKENTEAFF
J: TRBJ2-1; D: TRBD1; V: TRBV7-9; size: NA; length: 13; DNA: TGTGCCAGCAGTCGGGACAGGGACAATGAGCAGTTCTTC; CDR3: CASSRDRDNEQFF
J: TRBJ2-5; D: NA; V: TRBV5-1; size: few; length: 14; DNA: TGCGCCAGCAGCTTGGCCGGCAGGGAAGAGACCCAGTACTTC; CDR3: CASSLAGREETQYF
J: TRBJ2-3; D: TRBD1; V: TRBV11-2; size: NA; length: 15; DNA: TGTGCCAGCAGACCCGGACAGGCCCAGATAGATACGCAGTATTTT; CDR3: CASRPGQAQIDTQYF
J: TRBJ2-5; D: NA; V: TRBV5-1; size: NA; length: 16; DNA: TGCGCCAGCAGCTTGGGAACGGACTTACGTAGGGAGACCCAGTACTTC; CDR3: CASSLGTDLRRETQYF
J: TRBJ2-3; D: TRBD1; V: TRBV5-4; size: once; length: 16; DNA: TGTGCCAGCAGCTTGCCCGGGACAGGGGGCGCAGATACGCAGTATTTT; CDR3: CASSLPGTGGADTQYF
J: TRBJ1-1; D: NA; V: TRBV29-1; size: NA; length: 12; DNA: TGCAGCGTTGAAAGGGAGAACACTGAAGCTTTCTTT; CDR3: CSVERENTEAFF
J: TRBJ2-1; D: TRBD1; V: TRBV4-1; size: few; length: 17; DNA: TGCGCCAGCAGCTACGCAGACAGGGGGGCGGGGTACAATGAGCAGTTCTTC; CDR3: CASSYADRGAGYNEQFF
J: TRBJ1-1; D: NA; V: TRBV18; size: NA; length: 16; DNA: TGTGCCAGCTCACCACGGCAGGGCCTGATGGGGACTGAAGCTTTCTTT; CDR3: CASSPRQGLMGTEAFF
J: TRBJ2-4; D: NA; V: TRBV6-5; size: NA; length: 14; DNA: TGTGCCAGCAGTTACGGTCAGGAATCTGGCATTCAGTACTTC; CDR3: CASSYGQESGIQYF
J: TRBJ2-5; D: TRBD1; V: TRBV25-1; size: NA; length: 15; DNA: TGTGCCAGCAGTGAATGGTCAGGGGGCGCGGAGACCCAGTACTTC; CDR3: CASSEWSGGAETQYF
J: TRBJ2-2; D: NA; V: TRBV6-5; size: NA; length: 14; DNA: TGTGCCAGCAGATATGGGGGACTCACCGGGGAGCTGTTTTTT; CDR3: CASRYGGLTGELFF
J: TRBJ2-7; D: TRBD2; V: TRBV28; size: NA; length: 15; DNA: TGTGCCAGCAGTTTTTTGGGAGCGGGGCTGTACGAGCAGTACTTC; CDR3: CASSFLGAGLYEQYF
J: TRBJ1-3; D: NA; V: TRBV5-1; size: medium-sized; length: 15; DNA: TGCGCCAGCAGCTTGAATCAGGGATCTGGAAACACCATATATTTT; CDR3: CASSLNQGSGNTIYF
J: TRBJ2-3; D: NA; V: TRBV19; size: NA; length: 14; DNA: TGTGCCAGTAGTTCAAGACTACGCACAGATACGCAGTATTTT; CDR3: CASSSRLRTDTQYF
J: TRBJ2-7; D: NA; V: TRBV6-5; size: few; length: 15; DNA: TGTGCCAGCAGTGGGACCCCCGAGAGCTCCTACGAGCAGTACTTC; CDR3: CASSGTPESSYEQYF
J: TRBJ1-2; D: NA; V: TRBV10-3; size: NA; length: 13; DNA: TGTGCCATCAGTGACGCACGGATCTATGGCTACACCTTC; CDR3: CAISDARIYGYTF
J: TRBJ2-1; D: NA; V: TRBV6-1; size: NA; length: 15; DNA: TGTGCCAGCATTTTCCTATGGTCGTCTGTGTATGAGCAGTTCTTC; CDR3: CASIFLWSSVYEQFF
J: TRBJ1-2; D: NA; V: TRBV6-5; size: few; length: 15; DNA: TGTGCCAGCAGTCCTCAAGGGCCCCAATTCAGTGGCTACACCTTC; CDR3: CASSPQGPQFSGYTF
J: TRBJ1-1; D: NA; V: TRBV29-1; size: NA; length: 11; DNA: TGCAGCGTTGAGGGTCTCCATGAAGCTTTCTTT; CDR3: CSVEGLHEAFF
J: TRBJ2-2; D: TRBD1; V: TRBV7-9; size: NA; length: 16; DNA: TGTGCCAGCAGCCAACACAGGGGAGCGAACACCGGGGAGCTGTTTTTT; CDR3: CASSQHRGANTGELFF
J: TRBJ2-5; D: NA; V: TRBV7-9; size: NA; length: 14; DNA: TGTGCCAGCAGCCCGTTGAGGGGGGCCCAGACCCAGTACTTC; CDR3: CASSPLRGAQTQYF
J: TRBJ2-7; D: TRBD1; V: TRBV5-4; size: NA; length: 13; DNA: TGTGCCACCGGGGGACAGGGTACTTACGAGCAGTACTTC; CDR3: CATGGQGTYEQYF
J: TRBJ2-3; D: TRBD2; V: TRBV10-3; size: NA; length: 15; DNA: TGTGCCATCAGCCGACTAGCGGGCCTCACAGATACGCAGTATTTT; CDR3: CAISRLAGLTDTQYF
J: TRBJ1-2; D: NA; V: TRBV19; size: NA; length: 14; DNA: TGTGCCAGTAGTATATCGCCGGGCGGCTATGGCTACACCTTC; CDR3: CASSISPGGYGYTF
J: TRBJ2-1; D: NA; V: TRBV11-2; size: NA; length: 17; DNA: TGTGCCAGCAGCTTTTGGGACGGGGGACGGGGCTCCAATGAGCAGTTCTTC; CDR3: CASSFWDGGRGSNEQFF
J: TRBJ2-1; D: NA; V: TRBV15; size: NA; length: 15; DNA: TGTGCCACCAGCAGAGATCGCAGAGAGATACCCGAGCAGTTCTTC; CDR3: CATSRDRREIPEQFF
J: TRBJ1-4; D: NA; V: TRBV19; size: NA; length: 14; DNA: TGTGCCAGTAGTCTCAGGGCCGCTAATGAAAAACTGTTTTTT; CDR3: CASSLRAANEKLFF
J: TRBJ2-7; D: NA; V: TRBV7-9; size: once; length: 14; DNA: TGTGCCAGCAGCTTAGCAGGGGTTTCCTACGAGCAGTACTTC; CDR3: CASSLAGVSYEQYF
J: TRBJ2-7; D: TRBD2; V: TRBV2; size: NA; length: 15; DNA: TGTGCCAGCAGCCTCATGACTAGCGTAGCCTACGAGCAGTACTTC; CDR3: CASSLMTSVAYEQYF
J: TRBJ1-1; D: TRBD1; V: TRBV29-1; size: NA; length: 13; DNA: TGCAGCGTGGCTGGACAGGGGAGGACTGAAGCTTTCTTT; CDR3: CSVAGQGRTEAFF
J: TRBJ2-3; D: TRBD2; V: TRBV30; size: NA; length: 18; DNA: TGTGCCTGGAGTGAGGGCGCCGGGCCGGGACTAGACACAGATACGCAGTATTTT; CDR3: CAWSEGAGPGLDTDTQYF
J: TRBJ1-4; D: TRBD1; V: TRBV7-9; size: NA; length: 17; DNA: TGTGCCAGCAGCTCAAGGACAGGGACGGGCTTTAATGAAAAACTGTTTTTT; CDR3: CASSSRTGTGFNEKLFF
J: TRBJ2-2; D: NA; V: TRBV2; size: medium-sized; length: 11; DNA: TGTGCCAGCGAGTACACCGGGGAGCTGTTTTTT; CDR3: CASEYTGELFF
J: TRBJ2-3; D: NA; V: TRBV5-4; size: NA; length: 14; DNA: TGTGCCAGCAGCTCGGACAGCGTCACAGATACGCAGTATTTT; CDR3: CASSSDSVTDTQYF
J: TRBJ1-1; D: NA; V: TRBV4-2; size: few; length: 12; DNA: TGTGCCAGCAGCCAAGATCTAATCGGGGCTTTCTTT; CDR3: CASSQDLIGAFF